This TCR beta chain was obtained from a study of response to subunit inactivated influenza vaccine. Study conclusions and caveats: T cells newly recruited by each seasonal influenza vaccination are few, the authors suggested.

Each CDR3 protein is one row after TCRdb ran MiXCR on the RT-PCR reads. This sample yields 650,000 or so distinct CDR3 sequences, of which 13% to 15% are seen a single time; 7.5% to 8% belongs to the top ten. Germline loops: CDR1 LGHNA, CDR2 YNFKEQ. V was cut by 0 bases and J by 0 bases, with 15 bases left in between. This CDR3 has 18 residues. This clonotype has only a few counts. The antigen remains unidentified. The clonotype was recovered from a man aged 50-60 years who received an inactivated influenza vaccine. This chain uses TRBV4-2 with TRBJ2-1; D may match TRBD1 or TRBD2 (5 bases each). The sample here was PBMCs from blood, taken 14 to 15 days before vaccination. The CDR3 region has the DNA TGTGCCAGCAGCCAAGAGAGGGGCCGGGGCTTCTCCTACAATGAGCAGTTCTTC. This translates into CASSQERGRGFSYNEQFF.